The present entry profiles one T cell receptor (beta chain) with its context. Its antigen is still unknown. This record comes from a study of long-term antiretroviral therapy in people with HIV. Study results and limitations: Diversity rose after ART but stayed below transplant donor controls.

V was trimmed by 4 bases and J by 1 base, leaving 12 bases between them. Germline assignment: CDR1 SGHNT and CDR2 YYREEE (reference sequence). The length of the CDR3 is 14 residues. Samples were assayed with immunoSEQ v3.0 at survey level. Roughly 40,000-50,000 T-cell genomes per sample were the sequencing target. The table came from immunoSEQ multiplex PCR; TCRdb's copy has only in-frame clones and leaves some out. The data hold over 25,000 clones, with around 97% observed a single time. The source is a man between 25 and 39 years old with HIV. The sequencing used unsorted PBMCs, collected 7.6 years after starting antiretroviral therapy. The V and J genes are TRBV5-4 and TRBJ2-7; possibly TRBD1 for D (6 bases). The DNA for the CDR3 is TGTGCCAGCAGCCGAGACCAGGGGTCCTACGAGCAGTACTTC. Protein product: CASSRDQGSYEQYF.